The 21 T cell receptor beta chains reported below all come from one sample, sequenced in a study of cytomegalovirus exposure and HLA in healthy donors. Both 60 Vbeta primers and 13 Jbeta primers went into the PCR. Assay used: immunoSEQ multiplex PCR; TCRdb lists only in-frame clones, some missing. The repertoire holds around 210,000 clones, with roughly 81% as singletons. Sequencing was done on a sample of PBMCs. The receptors here all came from a girl under 10 years old in good health and CMV-seronegative.

V is TRBV29-1 and J is TRBJ2-5, with TRBD1 as a possible D gene (6 bases). This CDR3 region has 12 residues. The germline CDR1 and CDR2 sequences are SQVTM and ANQGSEA. Trimming stripped 5 bases from V and 6 bases from J, with 13 bases between. The CDR3 coding sequence is TGCAGCGTTTCCCAGGGGATAAAGACCCAGTACTTC. Protein sequence: CSVSQGIKTQYF.

V usage is TRBV30 and J usage is TRBJ1-4; D gene unclear. V dropped 4 bases and J dropped 5 bases, with 11 bases sitting between them. This CDR3 is built from 13 residues. Per germline, CDR1 GTSNPN and CDR2 SVGIG (reference sequence). As DNA, the CDR3 is TGTGCCTGGAATAGCGTATTGAATGAAAAACTGTTTTTT. Translation gives CAWNSVLNEKLFF.

The chain recombines TRBV23-1 with TRBJ1-1; 8 bases are a match to TRBD1. TRBV23-1 is noted as an ORF with a role that remains uncertain. Trimming took 6 bases from V and 1 from J; bases not matched to a gene: 4. The CDR3 covers 14 residues. The CDR3 DNA is TGCGCCAGCAGGACAGGGGTAAGGAACACTGAAGCTTTCTTT. Translating gives CASRTGVRNTEAFF.

There are a few counts of this clone. The chain uses TRBV7-2 and TRBJ1-5, with 8 bases aligning to TRBD1. Germline V gene sequence: CDR1 SGHTA, CDR2 FQGNSA. CDR3 length: 13 amino acids. Trimming took 0 bases from V and 11 from J; bases not matched to a gene: 3. CDR3: CASSLAQGQAQHF. In DNA, the CDR3 is TGTGCCAGCAGCTTAGCTCAGGGACAGGCCCAGCATTTT.

CDR3 coding DNA: TGTGCCAGCAGTTACTCGATGCGAGGTGGTTCACCCCTCCACTTT. It translates to CASSYSMRGGSPLHF. This chain links TRBV6-5 with TRBJ1-6; D gene unclear. From germline, CDR1 is MNHEY and CDR2 SVGAGI. Deletions cut 0 bases from V and 9 bases from J, with 12 bases between. This CDR3 spans 15 amino acids.

The chain carries TRBV6-1 and TRBJ1-6; the match to TRBD1 covers 8 bases. This CDR3 has 14 residues. Germline loops: CDR1 MNHNS, CDR2 SASEGT. V trimming: 5 bases; J trimming: 6 bases; junction bases outside the gene matches: 3. The CDR3 spells CASSNDRGNSPLHF. CDR3 in DNA: TGTGCCAGCAGTAATGACAGGGGTAATTCACCCCTCCACTTT.

The J gene is TRBJ2-7, the V gene TRBV27; 7 nucleotides match TRBD1. This CDR3 is 14 amino acids long. Germline V lookup: CDR1 MNHEY, CDR2 SMNVEV (reference sequence). Losses at the gene ends were 7 bases for V and 2 bases for J; bases not matched to a gene: 8. CDR3: CASNAGTVPYEQYF. The CDR3 DNA follows: TGTGCCAGCAACGCCGGGACAGTCCCCTACGAGCAGTACTTC.

The chain combines TRBV11-1 with TRBJ1-1, with TRBD1 identical over 10 bases. The CDR3 consists of 15 residues. V shed 5 bases, J shed 3 bases, and the junction held 6 bases outside the gene matches. Germline-derived CDR1 and CDR2 are SGHAT and FQDESV (reference sequence). DNA of the CDR3: TGTGCCAGCAGCCTAGAGGGACAGGGGTACACTGAAGCTTTCTTT. Its protein is CASSLEGQGYTEAFF.

The rearrangement links TRBV28 to TRBJ1-4; D unclear. The CDR3 runs to 12 residues. Trimming stripped 7 bases from V and 8 bases from J, with 11 bases between. Germline assignment: CDR1 MDHEN and CDR2 SYDVKM. Here the CDR3 reads CASTSGVEKLFF. The CDR3 region has the DNA TGTGCCAGCACCTCAGGTGTAGAAAAACTGTTTTTT.

The CDR3: CASSYRLAVNEQYF. CDR3 nucleotides: TGTGCCAGCAGTTACCGACTAGCGGTGAACGAGCAGTACTTC. J is TRBJ2-7 and V is TRBV27; TRBD2 matches 9 bases. CDR1 is MNHEY and CDR2 is SMNVEV in the germline V gene (reference sequence). CDR3 size: 14 residues. V shed 4 bases, J shed 5 bases, and the junction held 6 bases outside the gene matches.

The chain joins TRBV7-9 to TRBJ1-1; unclear D gene. Germline values: CDR1 SEHNR, CDR2 FQNEAQ (reference sequence). Trimming stripped 1 base from V and 2 bases from J, with 5 bases between. The CDR3 sequence is 13 residues long. This CDR3 reads CASSLVGNTEAFF. The CDR3 DNA reads TGTGCCAGCAGCTTAGTCGGTAACACTGAAGCTTTCTTT.

The V call is TRBV4-1, the J call TRBJ2-3, with TRBD2 identical over 8 bases. J lost 9 bases, V lost 5 bases, and 13 bases had no gene match. CDR3 length equals 15 residues. CDR1 and CDR2 from the germline V gene are MGHRA and YSYEKL. The DNA for the CDR3 is TGCGCCAGCAGCGATAGGGGGTTAGCGGGACGGACGCAGTATTTT. It yields the protein CASSDRGLAGRTQYF.

The chain employs TRBV2 and TRBJ1-1, with TRBD1 as a possible D gene (6 bases). Germline V lookup: CDR1 SNHLY, CDR2 FYNNEI. This CDR3 is built from 13 residues. The V end was cut by 5 bases, the J end by 11 bases, with 18 bases between. The CDR3 nucleotides are TGTGCCAGCAGTCTTCTGGACAGTTTTGGGGCTTTCTTT. It specifies CASSLLDSFGAFF.

The chain uses TRBV5-6 and TRBJ2-7, with 8 positions matching TRBD1. The CDR3 runs 14 residues. Germline V gene lookup returns CDR1 SGHDT and CDR2 YYEEEE. The V segment lost 3 bases and the J segment 6 bases; nucleotides outside the gene matches: 8. CDR3: CASSWSGQGFEQYF. CDR3 nucleotides: TGTGCCAGCAGCTGGTCCGGACAGGGATTCGAGCAGTACTTC.

This chain uses TRBV11-2 with TRBJ1-2, with TRBD1 as a possible D gene (5 bases). This CDR3 is built from 13 residues. CDR1 is SGHAT and CDR2 is FQNNGV in the germline V gene. V lost 0 bases and J 8 bases, leaving 10 bases between the germline ends. The CDR3 spells CASSLDQGGGYTF. The CDR3, as DNA: TGTGCCAGCAGCTTAGACCAGGGTGGCGGCTACACCTTC.

V is TRBV2 and J is TRBJ2-5; 7 bases match TRBD1. The CDR3 totals 15 residues. In germline, CDR1 is SNHLY, CDR2 FYNNEI. The ends lost 7 bases at V and 2 bases at J; junction bases unmatched: 10. The CDR3 is CASIRDSVWQETQYF. The DNA of the CDR3 is TGTGCCAGCATTCGGGACAGCGTTTGGCAAGAGACCCAGTACTTC.

This clone is a singleton in its sample. The J gene is TRBJ2-3, the V gene TRBV11-2; TRBD2 aligns across 13 bases. V dropped 5 bases and J dropped 2; count of bases not matched to a gene: 4. This CDR3 is built from 16 residues. Germline lookup yields CDR1 SGHAT and CDR2 FQNNGV. The CDR3 DNA sequence: TGTGCCAGCAGCCTACTAGCGGGAGGGTCCACAGATACGCAGTATTTT. Its protein is CASSLLAGGSTDTQYF.

This rearrangement joins TRBV28 to TRBJ2-7; 8 bases match TRBD1. CDR1 and CDR2 (germline): MDHEN, SYDVKM. V was pared by 5 bases and J by 5 bases, with 11 bases of the junction left unmatched. This CDR3 has 15 residues. CDR3 residues: CASSPRQGRWHEQYF. The CDR3 DNA sequence: TGTGCCAGCAGTCCCCGACAGGGGAGATGGCACGAGCAGTACTTC.

The genes are TRBV7-9 and TRBJ1-3; D is unresolved. Trimming took off 1 base at V and 2 bases at J, with 12 bases between the two ends. CDR3 length: 16 residues. CDR1 is SEHNR and CDR2 is FQNEAQ in the germline V gene (reference sequence). CDR3 in amino acids: CASSLGRPVAGNTIYF. DNA for the CDR3: TGTGCCAGCAGCTTAGGCCGCCCGGTAGCTGGAAACACCATATATTTT.

The V call is TRBV15, the J call TRBJ2-1, with TRBD2 identical over 10 bases. CDR1 is LNHNV, CDR2 YYDKDF, per germline (reference sequence). J was trimmed by 2 bases and V by 0 bases; bases with no gene match: 1. The CDR3 sequence is 16 residues long. CDR3: CATSREGTSAYNEQFF. For the CDR3, the DNA is TGTGCCACCAGCAGAGAAGGGACTAGCGCCTACAATGAGCAGTTCTTC. The whole variable domain, filled in from reference TRBV15 and TRBJ2-1, reads DAMVIQNPRYQVTQFGKPVTLSCSQTLNHNVMYWYQQKSSQAPKLLFHYYDKDFNNEADTPDNFQSRRPNTSFCFLDIRSPGLGDTAMYLCATSREGTSAYNEQFFGPGTRLTVL.

This chain links TRBV21-1 with TRBJ1-2; the table assigns TRBD1, which was not confirmed against the DNA. TRBV21-1 is termed a pseudogene. The CDR3 contains 18 residues. The CDR3 here is CASSKNALKGAGKGGYTF. Written as DNA, the CDR3 is TGTGCCAGCAGCAAAAACGCACTAAAAGGGGCAGGGAAAGGTGGCTACACCTTC.